The 7 T cell receptor beta chains below were found in one sample sequenced in a study of T-cell memory formation after mild COVID-19 (dated by TCRdb to the early 2020s). Library construction relied on 5' RACE. Sequencing was carried out with an Illumina NovaSeq 6000. TCRdb reanalyzed the raw reads on its own, using fastp at Q25 for trimming and MiXCR for clone calling, and kept in-frame beta chains. Each CDR3 protein appears once, grouped with its most common genes and DNA. In this sample the table shows tens of thousands of distinct CDR3 sequences, about 13% of which occur a single time. The ten largest clones represent around 27% of the sample. The sample consisted of PBMCs or a T cell subset sorted from them (not recorded which). The receptors come from an adult woman who had mild COVID-19 (a few samples of this study predate the infection). The sample titles of this study are shuffled in the database, so cell type and time point are left out; the donor was told from shared clones.

This clonotype was found many times. The chain uses TRBV12-3 or TRBV12-4 and TRBJ2-3; D might be TRBD1 (6 bases). V lost 7 bases and J 1 base, leaving 12 bases between the germline ends. The CDR3 has 14 amino acids. The CDR3 DNA reads as TGTGCCAGCAAGGGGGAGCGAGGCACAGATACGCAGTATTTT. It codes for CASKGERGTDTQYF.

The V call is TRBV4-3, the J call TRBJ1-1; D unresolved. The CDR3 spans 16 residues. Germline V gene data show CDR1 as LGHNA and CDR2 as YSLEER. Deletions cut 0 bases from V and 1 base from J, with 12 bases between. The CDR3 sequence: CASSQEFRRQNTEAFF. The CDR3 coding sequence is TGCGCCAGCAGCCAAGAGTTCCGACGGCAGAACACTGAAGCTTTCTTT.

This clonotype appeared a few times. The chain couples TRBV5-1 to TRBJ2-7, with 7 bases that match TRBD1. The length of the CDR3 is 14 residues. The J segment lost 2 bases and the V segment lost 4 bases, leaving 6 bases of the junction unmatched. CDR1 and CDR2 from the germline V gene are SGHRS and YFSETQ. The CDR3 here is CASSPTDRPYEQYF. The CDR3 bases are TGCGCCAGCAGCCCAACGGACAGGCCCTACGAGCAGTACTTC.

This chain links TRBV13 with TRBJ1-2; 9 bases are a match to TRBD1. From germline, CDR1 is PRHDT and CDR2 FYEKMQ (reference sequence). CDR3 length: 14 residues. V was pared by 5 bases and J by 4 bases, with 5 bases of the junction left unmatched. This chain's CDR3 is CASSLDRGPYGYTF. In DNA, the CDR3 is TGTGCCAGCAGCCTGGACAGGGGTCCCTATGGCTACACCTTC.

In this sample, this clonotype turned up many times. This chain connects TRBV6-5 to TRBJ2-7, with D maybe TRBD2 (6 bases). Germline V gives CDR1 MNHEY, CDR2 SVGAGI. V lost 4 bases and J lost 4, with 17 bases in between. The CDR3 covers 15 residues. The CDR3 loop is CASSFGQEGPYEQYF. The CDR3 DNA reads as TGTGCCAGCAGTTTCGGGCAGGAGGGTCCGTACGAGCAGTACTTC.

This clonotype turned up a few times. The chain has TRBV4-1 and TRBJ2-5; D might be TRBD1 or TRBD2, each matching 5 bases. The length of the CDR3 is 13 residues. V lost 6 bases to trimming and J lost 5 bases, with 13 bases between them. Germline values: CDR1 MGHRA, CDR2 YSYEKL. This CDR3 is CASRSAGTETQYF. As DNA, the CDR3 is TGCGCCAGCAGGTCGGCAGGGACGGAGACCCAGTACTTC.

This clonotype was counted once. The chain recombines TRBV7-8 with TRBJ1-1; D is unresolved. Germline V gene data show CDR1 as SGHVS and CDR2 as FQNEAQ. This CDR3 spans 13 amino acids. V was trimmed by 2 bases and J by 6 bases, leaving 10 bases between them. This CDR3 reads CASSLYFTAEAFF. The CDR3 region has the DNA TGTGCCAGCAGCTTATATTTCACGGCTGAAGCTTTCTTT. Full variable domain (missing parts from reference TRBV7-8 and TRBJ1-1): GAGVSQSPRYKVAKRGQDVALRCDPISGHVSLFWYQQALGQGPEFLTYFQNEAQLDKSGLPSDRFFAERPEGSVSTLKIQRTQQEDSAVYLCASSLYFTAEAFFGQGTRLTVV.